This record covers a single TCR beta chain. Its antigen is still unknown. This sample stems from a study of PD-1 blockade in classical Hodgkin lymphoma. Study results and caveats: According to reports, newly diagnosed patients had lower baseline TCR diversity than healthy donors, and relapsed/refractory patients had lower baseline TCR diversity still. Initiation of nivolumab under 1 year after ASCT led to exclusion of patients.

Profiled with immunoSEQ multiplex PCR; TCRdb holds only in-frame clones, not every one. The sample includes approximately 150,000 clones, less than 80% seen only once; the top ten take roughly 8.4%. There are 12 residues in the CDR3. Deletions cut 3 bases from V and 6 bases from J, with 8 bases between. CDR1 is SEHNR and CDR2 is FQNEAQ in the germline V gene (reference sequence). Every patient experienced relapse after autologous stem cell transplantation, and brentuximab vedotin exposure varied. The receptor's source is a human donor with classical Hodgkin lymphoma. V is TRBV7-9 and J is TRBJ1-2; D gene unclear. The input for sequencing was peripheral blood mononuclear cells (PBMCs), taken before the second cycle of nivolumab. CDR3 sequence (DNA): TGTGCCAGCAGCTTCGGACGAGATGGCTACACCTTC. Its protein is CASSFGRDGYTF.